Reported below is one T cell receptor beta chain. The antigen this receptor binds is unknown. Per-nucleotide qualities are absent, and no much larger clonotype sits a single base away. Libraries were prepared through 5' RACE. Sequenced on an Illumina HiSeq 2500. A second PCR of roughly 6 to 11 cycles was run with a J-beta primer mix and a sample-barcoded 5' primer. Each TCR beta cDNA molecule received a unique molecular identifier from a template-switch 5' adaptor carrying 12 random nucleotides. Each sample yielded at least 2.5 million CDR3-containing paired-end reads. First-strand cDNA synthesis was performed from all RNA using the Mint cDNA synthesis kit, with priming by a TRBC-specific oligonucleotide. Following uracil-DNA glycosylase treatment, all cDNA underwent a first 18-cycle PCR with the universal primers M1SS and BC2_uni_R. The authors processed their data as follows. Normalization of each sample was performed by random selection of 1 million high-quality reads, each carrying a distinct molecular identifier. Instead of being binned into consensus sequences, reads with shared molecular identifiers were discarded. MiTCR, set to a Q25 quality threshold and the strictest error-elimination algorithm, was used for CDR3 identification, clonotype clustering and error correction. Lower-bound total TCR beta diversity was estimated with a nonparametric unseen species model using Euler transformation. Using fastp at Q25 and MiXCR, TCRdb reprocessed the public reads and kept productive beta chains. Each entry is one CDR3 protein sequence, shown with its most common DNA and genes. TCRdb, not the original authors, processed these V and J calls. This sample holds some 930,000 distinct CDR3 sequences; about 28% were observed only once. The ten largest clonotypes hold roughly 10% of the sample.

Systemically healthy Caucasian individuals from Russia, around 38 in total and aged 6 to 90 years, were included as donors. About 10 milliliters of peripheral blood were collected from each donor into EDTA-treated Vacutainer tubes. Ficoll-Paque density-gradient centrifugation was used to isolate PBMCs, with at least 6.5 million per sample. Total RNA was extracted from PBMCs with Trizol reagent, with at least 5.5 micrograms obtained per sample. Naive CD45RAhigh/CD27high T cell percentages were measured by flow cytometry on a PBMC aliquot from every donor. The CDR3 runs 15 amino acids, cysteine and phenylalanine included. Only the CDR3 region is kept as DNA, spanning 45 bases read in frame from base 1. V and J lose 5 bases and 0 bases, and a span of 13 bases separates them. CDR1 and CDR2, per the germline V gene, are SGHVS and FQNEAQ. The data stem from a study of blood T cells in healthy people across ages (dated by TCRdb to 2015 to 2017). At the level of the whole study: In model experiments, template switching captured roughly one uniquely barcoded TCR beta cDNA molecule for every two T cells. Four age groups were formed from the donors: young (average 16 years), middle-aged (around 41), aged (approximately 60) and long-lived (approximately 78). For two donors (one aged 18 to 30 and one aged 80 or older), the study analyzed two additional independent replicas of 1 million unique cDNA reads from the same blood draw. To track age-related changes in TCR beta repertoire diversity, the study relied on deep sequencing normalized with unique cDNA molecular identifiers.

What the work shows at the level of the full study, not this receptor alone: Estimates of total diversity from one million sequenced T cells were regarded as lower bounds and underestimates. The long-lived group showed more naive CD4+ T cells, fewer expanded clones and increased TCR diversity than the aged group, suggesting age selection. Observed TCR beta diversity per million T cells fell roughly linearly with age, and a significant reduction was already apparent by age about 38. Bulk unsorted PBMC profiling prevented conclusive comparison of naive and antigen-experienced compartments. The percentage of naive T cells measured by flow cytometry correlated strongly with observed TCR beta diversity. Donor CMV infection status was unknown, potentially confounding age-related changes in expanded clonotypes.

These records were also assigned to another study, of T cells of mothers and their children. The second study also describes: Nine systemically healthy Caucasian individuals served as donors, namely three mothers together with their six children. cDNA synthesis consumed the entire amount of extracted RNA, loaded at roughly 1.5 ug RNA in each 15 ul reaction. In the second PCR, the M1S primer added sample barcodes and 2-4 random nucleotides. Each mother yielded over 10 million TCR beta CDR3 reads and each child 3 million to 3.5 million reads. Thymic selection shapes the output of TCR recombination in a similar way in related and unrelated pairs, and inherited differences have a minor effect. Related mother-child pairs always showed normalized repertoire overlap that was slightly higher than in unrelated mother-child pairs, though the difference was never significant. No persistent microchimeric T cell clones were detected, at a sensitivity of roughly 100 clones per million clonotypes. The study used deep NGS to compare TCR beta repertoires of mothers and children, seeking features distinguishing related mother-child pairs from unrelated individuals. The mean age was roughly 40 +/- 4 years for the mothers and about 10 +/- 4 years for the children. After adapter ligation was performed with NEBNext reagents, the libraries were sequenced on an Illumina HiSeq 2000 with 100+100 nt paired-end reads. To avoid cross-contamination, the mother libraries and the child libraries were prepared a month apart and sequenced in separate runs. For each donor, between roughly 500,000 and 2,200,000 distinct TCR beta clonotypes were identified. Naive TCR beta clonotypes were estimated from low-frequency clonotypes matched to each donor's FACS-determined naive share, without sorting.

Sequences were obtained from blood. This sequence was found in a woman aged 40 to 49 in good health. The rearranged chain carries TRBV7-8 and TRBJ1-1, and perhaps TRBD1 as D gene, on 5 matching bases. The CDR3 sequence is CASSKEQAMNTEAFF. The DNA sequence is TGTGCCAGCAGCAAAGAACAGGCGATGAACACTGAAGCTTTCTTT.